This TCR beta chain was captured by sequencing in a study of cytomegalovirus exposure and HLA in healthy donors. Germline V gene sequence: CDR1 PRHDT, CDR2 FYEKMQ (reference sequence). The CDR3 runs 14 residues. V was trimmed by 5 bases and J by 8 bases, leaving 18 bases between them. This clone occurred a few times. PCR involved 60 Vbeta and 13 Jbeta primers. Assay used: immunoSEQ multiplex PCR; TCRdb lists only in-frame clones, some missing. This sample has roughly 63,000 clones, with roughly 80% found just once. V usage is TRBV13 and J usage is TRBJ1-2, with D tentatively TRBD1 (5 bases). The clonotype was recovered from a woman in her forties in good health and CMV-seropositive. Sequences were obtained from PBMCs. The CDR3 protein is CASSRSQGLGGYTF. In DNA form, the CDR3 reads TGTGCCAGCAGCCGATCCCAGGGCCTGGGAGGCTACACCTTC.